This T cell receptor beta chain was captured in a study of T cell responses to AZD1222 COVID-19 vaccine. Broader study findings: There were vaccine-associated CD4 TCRs across spike, dominant at 160-218 and 743-854. In the spike-specific TCR repertoire, nearly half reportedly target unmutated variant regions. Most donors were white British and more were female, and clonal diversity was possibly underestimated. No repertoire was sampled before or during the peak T cell response, only after it.

Repertoires were generated with immunoSEQ multiplex PCR, while TCRdb's copy carries only in-frame clones and drops some. The data contain about 75,000 clones, approximately 88% of them seen just once; the ten biggest clones take up 8% to 10%. With 5 bases removed from V and 0 bases from J, the gap between germline ends came to 23 bases. CDR1 is SSHAT, CDR2 FNYEAQ, per germline (reference sequence). The CDR3 consists of 19 residues. Turning to this clone: Its antigen is undetermined.

The chain links TRBV7-7 to TRBJ2-4, with D perhaps TRBD1 (6 bases). The sequenced sample was peripheral blood, obtained 28 days after the second dose of the MenACWY control vaccine. The sequence derives from an adult who received the MenACWY meningococcal vaccine as a control. CDR3: CASSPEPGQPPLAKNIQYF. CDR3 bases: TGTGCCAGCAGCCCCGAACCAGGACAGCCTCCTTTAGCCAAAAACATTCAGTACTTC. The full variable domain, its missing parts supplied by reference TRBV7-7 and TRBJ2-4, is GAGVSQSPRYKVTKRGQDVTLRCDPISSHATLYWYQQALGQGPEFLTYFNYEAQPDKSGLPSDRFSAERPEGSISTLTIQRTEQRDSAMYRCASSPEPGQPPLAKNIQYFGAGTRLSVL.